A single sample is the source of the 26 T cell receptor beta chains below, sequenced in a study of T-cell reconstitution after alpha-beta-depleted transplantation in children. It was with unique molecular identifiers that the TCRbeta library was prepared. MiXCR, applied by TCRdb to the PCR reads, yields one record per CDR3 protein. The repertoire consists of hundreds of thousands of distinct CDR3 sequences, with less than 15% occurring once and the leading ten covering around 0.8%. Sequenced here: PBMCs, sampled before TCRalphabeta/CD19-depleted stem cell transplant. The source is a girl aged 2 to 10 with congenital amegakaryocytic thrombocytopenia, due to receive a stem cell transplant.

This clonotype was found many times. The CDR3, as DNA: TGTGCCAGCAGCGTCCCGGGACTCACCTACAATGAGCAGTTCTTC. The encoded protein is CASSVPGLTYNEQFF. The chain has TRBV21-1 and TRBJ2-1; the table's TRBD2 call for D was not verified on the DNA. TRBV21-1 is reported as a pseudogene. The CDR3 totals 15 residues.

This clonotype came up many times. The rearrangement joins TRBV12-3 or TRBV12-4 to TRBJ1-6; D is uncertain. The V and J ends lost 4 bases and 7 bases respectively, with 5 bases between them. CDR3 size: 12 residues. The CDR3 loop reads CASSSGNSPLHF. The CDR3 DNA sequence: TGTGCCAGCAGTTCTGGGAATTCACCCCTCCACTTT.

The table lists this clonotype with many counts. V and J are TRBV20-1 and TRBJ2-5, with 12 nucleotides matching TRBD2. The CDR3 is 15 amino acids. From germline, CDR1 is DFQATT and CDR2 SNEGSKA (reference sequence). V dropped 4 bases and J dropped 1; count of bases not matched to a gene: 4. The DNA of the CDR3 is TGCAGTGCTAAACGGACTAGCGGGATCCAAGAGACCCAGTACTTC. This sequence encodes CSAKRTSGIQETQYF.

The chain has TRBV20-1 and TRBJ2-7, with unresolved D. Germline lookup yields CDR1 DFQATT and CDR2 SNEGSKA (reference sequence). The ends were cut back, 1 base at V and 4 bases at J, with 20 bases in the middle. CDR3 length: 16 amino acids. The CDR3 DNA reads as TGCAGTGCTAGAGCCGAAAGTCGGGCCGACGAATACGAGCAGTACTTC. Protein product: CSARAESRADEYEQYF.

This chain joins TRBV7-2 and TRBJ2-5; perhaps TRBD2 as D (5 bases). Germline lookup yields CDR1 SGHTA and CDR2 FQGNSA. The CDR3 is 16 residues long. V shed 4 bases and J shed 0 bases, with 15 bases lying between them. The DNA for the CDR3 is TGTGCCAGCAGCTCACCCCGGTTGGGAGACCAAGAGACCCAGTACTTC. Translating gives CASSSPRLGDQETQYF.

This clonotype was observed at least ten times. This chain links TRBV29-1 with TRBJ1-1, with D perhaps matching TRBD1 (6 bases). Germline V CDR1 and CDR2: SQVTM, ANQGSEA. The CDR3 is 13 residues long. Trimming took 8 bases from V and 2 from J, leaving 15 bases between them. The CDR3 region has the DNA TGCAGCCAACGACAGGTTTCCAACACTGAAGCTTTCTTT. Translation gives CSQRQVSNTEAFF.

This clonotype has at least ten counts. The chain joins TRBV5-6 to TRBJ1-2; TRBD1 might be the D (5 bases). V was shortened by 3 bases and J by 5 bases, with 14 bases between the two germline ends. The CDR3 length is 14 residues. Germline CDR1 reads SGHDT; CDR2 reads YYEEEE. The CDR3 DNA reads as TGTGCCAGCAGCTCAGCCATCCGGGGGTATGGCTACACCTTC. Its protein is CASSSAIRGYGYTF. Full variable domain (remainder filled in from reference TRBV5-6 and TRBJ1-2): DAGVTQSPTHLIKTRGQQVTLRCSPKSGHDTVSWYQQALGQGPQFIFQYYEEEERQRGNFPDRFSGHQFPNYSSELNVNALLLGDSALYLCASSSAIRGYGYTFGSGTRLTVV.

The J gene is TRBJ1-3, the V gene TRBV29-1; D is ambiguous. This CDR3 has 14 residues. Germline CDR1 and CDR2: SQVTM and ANQGSEA. Trimming removed 7 bases from V and 1 base from J, with 14 bases in between. The CDR3 nucleotides are TGCAGCGCCACGTCGGGAATGTCTGGAAACACCATATATTTT. Residues: CSATSGMSGNTIYF.

This clonotype was observed at least ten times. The chain has TRBV20-1 and TRBJ2-1; tentatively, D is TRBD1 or TRBD2 (5 bases each). The germline V gene has CDR1 DFQATT and CDR2 SNEGSKA (reference sequence). The V end was cut by 3 bases, the J end by 2 bases, with 14 bases between. There are 15 residues in the CDR3. CDR3 sequence (DNA): TGCAGTGCTAGTTCGGGGCAAAGAGCCTACAATGAGCAGTTCTTC. This sequence encodes CSASSGQRAYNEQFF.

This clonotype has a count of ten or more. The chain is built from TRBV5-1 and TRBJ2-1; 10 bases are a match to TRBD2. Trimming cost V 1 base and J 9 bases; bases outside gene matches: 7. The CDR3 runs to 15 residues. Per the germline V gene, CDR1 is SGHRS and CDR2 is YFSETQ. Here the CDR3 reads CASSLSSGSQSEQFF. As DNA, the CDR3 is TGCGCCAGCAGCTTGTCTAGCGGGAGCCAGAGTGAGCAGTTCTTC.

At least ten counts were recorded for this clonotype. The chain carries TRBV20-1 and TRBJ1-5; no reliable D call. CDR3 length: 14 residues. Deletions cut 6 bases from V and 0 bases from J, with 12 bases between. Germline V gene sequence: CDR1 DFQATT, CDR2 SNEGSKA (reference sequence). The CDR3 sequence is CSANGGLSNQPQHF. CDR3 bases: TGCAGTGCCAACGGCGGACTTAGCAATCAGCCCCAGCATTTT.

Ten or more counts support this clonotype. The rearrangement joins TRBV7-2 to TRBJ2-4; 8 bases align to TRBD1. CDR1 is SGHTA, CDR2 FQGNSA, per germline. Trimming took 5 bases from V and 4 from J; bases not matched to a gene: 10. The CDR3 has 16 residues. The CDR3 bases are TGTGCCAGCAGCACATCAGGGGGCGCATTTAAAAACATTCAGTACTTC. Protein sequence: CASSTSGGAFKNIQYF.

This clonotype was counted many times. The V gene is TRBV29-1, the J gene TRBJ2-3, with a tentative D call TRBD1 (6 bases). Germline V gene data show CDR1 as SQVTM and CDR2 as ANQGSEA. V lost 0 bases and J lost 6, with 10 bases in between. The length of the CDR3 is 13 residues. As DNA, the CDR3 is TGCAGCGTTGAAGAAACAGGGTCGGATACGCAGTATTTT. Translating gives CSVEETGSDTQYF.

This clonotype was counted many times. In DNA, the CDR3 is TGCGCCAGCAGCTGGACCCAGGGGCCTCGTTATGGCTACACCTTC. It codes for CASSWTQGPRYGYTF. The V and J genes are TRBV5-1 and TRBJ1-2, with D possibly being TRBD1 (6 bases). V lost 3 bases to trimming and J lost 5 bases, with 17 bases between them. CDR1 SGHRS and CDR2 YFSETQ come from the germline V gene. This CDR3 is 15 amino acids long.

The J gene is TRBJ2-5, the V gene TRBV14; 11 nucleotides align to TRBD2. Germline V gene sequence: CDR1 SGHDN, CDR2 FVKESK. With V trimmed by 1 base and J by 1 base, 5 bases remained unmatched. The CDR3 sequence is 17 residues long. CDR3 loop: CASSQGSTSGSQETQYF. The CDR3 DNA reads TGTGCCAGCAGCCAAGGCTCTACTAGCGGGAGCCAAGAGACCCAGTACTTC.

This clonotype was counted ten times or more. V and J are TRBV20-1 and TRBJ2-7, with 12 bases aligning to TRBD2. V gave up 3 bases and J gave up 5 bases; unmatched junction bases: 14. Per the germline V gene, CDR1 is DFQATT and CDR2 is SNEGSKA (reference sequence). The CDR3 runs 17 residues. The CDR3 protein is CSASRVSSGRASNEQYF. CDR3 coding DNA: TGCAGTGCTAGTAGGGTATCTAGCGGGAGGGCCTCGAACGAGCAGTACTTC.

This clonotype was recorded at least ten times. This chain connects TRBV27 to TRBJ2-7, with D maybe TRBD2 (6 bases). Germline CDR1 is MNHEY and CDR2 is SMNVEV (reference sequence). The CDR3 extends over 12 amino acids. Trimming stripped 9 bases from V and 6 bases from J, with 15 bases between. CDR3 nucleotide sequence: TGTGCCAGTTGGGGGGAAAAACGCGAGCAGTACTTC. Amino acids: CASWGEKREQYF.

This clonotype was observed a handful of times. The chain has TRBV7-9 and TRBJ1-1; 8 nucleotides match TRBD1. There are 16 residues in the CDR3. V shed 3 bases, J shed 1 base, and the junction held 7 bases outside the gene matches. Germline V gene sequence: CDR1 SEHNR, CDR2 FQNEAQ (reference sequence). The CDR3 region is CASSFDRTGGNTEAFF. Written as DNA, the CDR3 is TGTGCCAGCAGCTTTGACCGAACAGGGGGGAACACTGAAGCTTTCTTT.

V is TRBV7-8 and J is TRBJ1-3; D is unclear. The CDR3 has 16 amino acids. CDR1 and CDR2 (germline): SGHVS, FQNEAQ. The ends were cut back, 5 bases at V and 0 bases at J, with 14 bases in the middle. The CDR3 DNA reads TGTGCCAGCAGCCCCGGAAGGACCCGCTCTGGAAACACCATATATTTT. Its protein product is CASSPGRTRSGNTIYF.

This clonotype was observed many times. The chain joins TRBV6-1 to TRBJ2-1; 11 nucleotides match TRBD2. Germline V gene sequence: CDR1 MNHNS, CDR2 SASEGT. With V trimmed by 6 bases and J by 6 bases, 10 bases remained unmatched. The CDR3 has 16 amino acids. The CDR3 protein is CASRTTSGSIGNEQFF. Written as DNA, the CDR3 is TGTGCCAGCAGAACTACTAGCGGGAGTATAGGCAATGAGCAGTTCTTC.

The sample holds many counts of this clonotype. The chain carries TRBV12-3 or TRBV12-4 and TRBJ2-1, with unresolved D. V lost 3 bases, J lost 0 bases, and 6 bases lay in between. The CDR3 extends over 14 amino acids. The CDR3 nucleotides are TGTGCCAGCAGTTTTGCTAGCTCCTACAATGAGCAGTTCTTC. Its protein product is CASSFASSYNEQFF.

In its sample, this clonotype was seen many times. The chain joins TRBV20-1 to TRBJ2-3; TRBD2 is a possible D gene (6 bases). This CDR3 comprises 14 residues. Per the germline V gene, CDR1 is DFQATT and CDR2 is SNEGSKA (reference sequence). Trimming removed 2 bases from V and 0 bases from J, with 9 bases in between. This CDR3 reads CSARSGGSTDTQYF. In nucleotides, the CDR3 is TGCAGTGCTAGATCCGGGGGAAGCACAGATACGCAGTATTTT.

This clonotype was counted at least ten times. The genes are TRBV29-1 and TRBJ2-1; no definite D call. The V end lost 2 bases, the J end lost 4 bases, and 12 bases lay between the germline ends. The germline V gene has CDR1 SQVTM and CDR2 ANQGSEA. This CDR3 is built from 14 residues. For the CDR3, the DNA is TGCAGCGTTGAAATCGCGGCAGGATACAATGAGCAGTTCTTC. Translation: CSVEIAAGYNEQFF.

The chain links TRBV20-1 to TRBJ1-5; D is perhaps TRBD1 (6 bases). Germline V gene sequence: CDR1 DFQATT, CDR2 SNEGSKA (reference sequence). The germline V and J ends were trimmed by 1 base and 2 bases, with 12 bases remaining between them. CDR3 size: 15 residues. The CDR3 nucleotides read TGCAGTGCTAGAGGGGCAGGGGCGGGCAATCAGCCCCAGCATTTT. Translated, it gives CSARGAGAGNQPQHF.

At least ten counts were recorded for this clonotype. CDR3 protein: CSVRASGLVEQYF. CDR3 coding DNA: TGCAGCGTTAGGGCTAGCGGTCTGGTCGAGCAGTACTTC. This rearrangement joins TRBV29-1 to TRBJ2-7, with 7 bases identical to TRBD2. Germline V gives CDR1 SQVTM, CDR2 ANQGSEA. Losses at the gene ends were 5 bases for V and 6 bases for J; bases not matched to a gene: 10. The CDR3 totals 13 residues.

This clonotype was recorded many times. The chain couples TRBV15 to TRBJ2-3; unclear D gene. The germline CDR1 and CDR2 sequences are LNHNV and YYDKDF (reference sequence). V shed 7 bases and J shed 0 bases, with 14 bases lying between them. This CDR3 region has 15 residues. The CDR3: CATTDRAHSTDTQYF. DNA for the CDR3: TGTGCCACCACCGATAGAGCCCATAGCACAGATACGCAGTATTTT.